This T cell receptor (beta chain) derives from a study of CD8+ T cells in alopecia areata. Study outcomes and limitations: It was lesional scalp, especially alopecia totalis/universalis, that showed higher clonality than normal scalp. Besides other cells, scalp samples also yield sequences of resident alphabeta T cells from normal skin.

Notes on this clone: Its antigen is as yet unknown.

The V gene's germline CDR1 is MNHNS and CDR2 SASEGT. V gave up 7 bases and J gave up 8 bases, with 22 bases separating them. The CDR3 is 15 amino acids. cDNA serving as the sequencing template came from extracted, reverse transcribed RNA. The method was immunoSEQ multiplex PCR; TCRdb's version includes in-frame clones alone and lacks a portion of them. Of roughly 60,000 clones listed, 44% were seen once; the top ten hold roughly 50%. This sequence joins TRBV6-1 and TRBJ2-3, with D possibly matching TRBD1 (7 bases). Input material: NKG2D-low CD8+ T cells sorted from blood. The sequence came from a human donor with alopecia areata. In nucleotides, the CDR3 is TGTGCCAGCATTCCGACAGGGTGGCAGGGGGGTACGCAGTATTTT. Its translation: CASIPTGWQGGTQYF.